This T cell receptor (beta chain) was obtained from a study of shared clonotypes between healthy human individuals. Findings of the study overall: Generation of non-shared clonotypes was less probable than generation of clonotypes shared by all four donors. In several donors, about 5% of naive CD4 clonotypes appeared in common. Blood alone was sampled, and tissue repertoires likely differ.

The CDR3 loop spans 13 amino acids. Germline CDR1 reads WSHSY; CDR2 reads SAAADI. J was trimmed by 7 bases and V by 6 bases; bases with no gene match: 5. Assay: immunoSEQ multiplex PCR; the TCRdb copy retains only in-frame clones and omits some. The table lists 2 million to 3 million clones, 93% of them singletons. As concerns this clone: Its specificity is unknown.

Subsets obtained from CD4+ cells comprised CD45RA+ naive and CD45RA-negative memory cells. Material for sequencing was naive CD4+ T cells from PBMCs. The subset: CD45RA+ positively selected. This sequence originates from a man younger than 35 in good health. Some clones in this sample may be carry-over from other donors' samples. The chain combines TRBV10-2 with TRBJ1-1; 10 nucleotides agree with TRBD1. The CDR3: CASRHRTGGEAFF. The CDR3, as DNA: TGCGCCAGCAGACATAGGACAGGGGGTGAAGCTTTCTTT.